The entry below gives a single T cell receptor (beta chain) sequence along with its context. Its target is not known. This sample was included in a study of Graves' ophthalmopathy and Graves' hyperthyroidism. Having ophthalmopathy, the donors showed moderate-to-severe activity, CAS ≥3 and NOSPECS ≥4, with disease lasting under 3 months. Investigators amplified TCR beta CDR3 regions from RNA transcripts. HTBI primers served in a first-round RT-PCR, which a second-round multiplex PCR followed. TCRdb re-called the multiplex PCR reads with MiXCR, one entry per CDR3 protein. The table lists hundreds of thousands of distinct CDR3 sequences, roughly two fifths of them singletons, with about 40% in the top ten. Overall study results and limits: The model achieved 70.59% sensitivity and less than 75% specificity for ophthalmopathy progression. Detection in blood was also observed for most expanded thyroid clonotypes above 0.001 frequency.

The source material was peripheral blood. This sequence was found in an adult man with Graves' ophthalmopathy.

The CDR3 here is CASSRSASGRGAQETQYF. CDR3 DNA: TGTGCCAGCAGTCGGTCGGCTAGCGGGAGGGGGGCCCAAGAGACCCAGTACTTC. The chain carries TRBV6-6 and TRBJ2-5, with 12 bases fitting TRBD2. CDR1 MNHNY and CDR2 SVGAGI come from the germline V gene (reference sequence). The V gene end was trimmed by 5 bases and the J gene end by 1 base; junction bases not matched to a gene: 11. This CDR3 has 18 amino acids.